What follows are 24 T cell receptor beta chains derived from one specimen sequenced in a study of OX40 agonist ivuxolimab in advanced cancers. Receptor libraries were prepared by the immunoSEQ multiplex PCR assay. As stored in TCRdb, this immuneACCESS dataset retains in-frame rearrangements with V and J assigned. A fraction of the clones does not appear; measured against another copy, unresolved V genes explain less than half of the discrepancy, and the remainder lacks a known reason. In this sample the table shows 55,000 to 70,000 clones, about 85% of which occur a single time. The top ten hold less than 5.5% of the sample. Here the sequenced sample was CD4+ or CD8+ T cells sorted from blood, taken in a trial of the OX40 agonist ivuxolimab. These receptors all come from an adult with an advanced solid tumor such as melanoma, head and neck, liver or kidney cancer.

The V gene is TRBV4-2, the J gene TRBJ2-2; 8 bases fit TRBD2. The CDR3 is made up of 15 amino acids. The V and J ends lost 2 bases and 7 bases, in that order; junction bases with no gene match: 6. The germline V gene has CDR1 LGHNA and CDR2 YNFKEQ. The CDR3 DNA reads as TGTGCCAGCAGCCAATACAGCGGGAGCATCGGGGAGCTGTTTTTT. Protein product: CASSQYSGSIGELFF.

This chain connects TRBV27 to TRBJ2-3; 9 positions match TRBD2. Germline CDR1 MNHEY, CDR2 SMNVEV (reference sequence). The CDR3 runs to 15 residues. The ends lost 0 bases at V and 7 bases at J; junction bases unmatched: 5. The CDR3 DNA sequence: TGTGCCAGCAGTTTATCGATGACTAGCGGAAATACGCAGTATTTT. Amino acids: CASSLSMTSGNTQYF.

The chain joins TRBV28 to TRBJ1-1; D perhaps matches TRBD1 (5 bases). V shed 4 bases and J shed 4 bases, with 7 bases lying between them. Germline-derived CDR1 and CDR2 are MDHEN and SYDVKM. The length of the CDR3 is 12 residues. The CDR3 sequence: CASSWGFTEAFF. In DNA, the CDR3 is TGTGCCAGCAGTTGGGGCTTCACTGAAGCTTTCTTT.

In nucleotides, the CDR3 is TGTGCCAGCAGCTTGGCAGGACAGGGGGCGAACACCGGGGAGCTGTTTTTT. It yields the protein CASSLAGQGANTGELFF. This chain connects TRBV5-5 to TRBJ2-2; TRBD1 agrees at 10 bases. CDR3 size: 17 residues. The V gene's germline CDR1 is SGHKS and CDR2 YYEKEE (reference sequence). The V segment lost 0 bases and the J segment 0 bases; nucleotides outside the gene matches: 2.

The chain has TRBV6-1 and TRBJ1-5; 7 bases match TRBD1. Per the germline V gene, CDR1 is MNHNS and CDR2 is SASEGT. The CDR3 runs to 12 residues. The trim removed 7 bases at V and 4 bases at J, leaving 1 base unmatched. The CDR3 DNA follows: TGTGCCAGCACAGGGGGGAATCAGCCCCAGCATTTT. It specifies CASTGGNQPQHF.

The rearrangement links TRBV30 to TRBJ2-7; 8 bases align to TRBD2. There are 15 residues in the CDR3. The V segment lost 3 bases and the J segment 2 bases; nucleotides outside the gene matches: 9. Germline assignment: CDR1 GTSNPN and CDR2 SVGIG (reference sequence). CDR3 protein: CAWRQIAGLPYEQYF. The CDR3 DNA reads TGTGCCTGGAGGCAAATAGCGGGACTCCCCTACGAGCAGTACTTC.

The CDR3: CASSEGSSLAEQFF. As DNA, the CDR3 is TGTGCCAGCAGTGAGGGTTCTAGCCTGGCTGAGCAGTTCTTC. The V and J genes are TRBV9 and TRBJ2-1; TRBD2 might be the D (5 bases). V was cut by 5 bases and J by 9 bases, with 18 bases left in between. The CDR3 has 14 residues. Per the germline V gene, CDR1 is SGDLS and CDR2 is YYNGEE.

The rearrangement links TRBV2 to TRBJ1-1, with D possibly being TRBD1 (6 bases). In germline, CDR1 is SNHLY, CDR2 FYNNEI. V was cut by 6 bases and J by 7 bases, with 15 bases left in between. This CDR3 comprises 13 residues. The CDR3 DNA is TGTGCCAGCAGAAGGACAGTACTTTTTGAAGCTTTCTTT. This encodes CASRRTVLFEAFF.

J is TRBJ2-7 and V is TRBV5-1; D possibly uses TRBD1 or TRBD2 (5 bases each). V lost 3 bases, J lost 6 bases, and 19 bases lay in between. The CDR3 length is 15 residues. The germline V gene has CDR1 SGHRS and CDR2 YFSETQ. The CDR3 DNA reads TGCGCCAGCAGCTGGGGCAGTGTGGGGGTGGGCGAGCAGTACTTC. The encoded protein is CASSWGSVGVGEQYF.

This clone was seen once. The chain joins TRBV2 to TRBJ2-5; TRBD2 is a possible D gene (6 bases). The DNA matches TRBJ2-7 better at its end, which makes the J call doubtful. CDR3 length equals 15 residues. The germline CDR1 and CDR2 sequences are SNHLY and FYNNEI. The CDR3: CASSEELAVVYEQYF. DNA of the CDR3: TGTGCCAGCAGTGAAGAATTAGCGGTCGTCTACGAGCAGTACTTC.

The CDR3 loop is CASSPDRTLLSFYEQYF. The CDR3 nucleotides are TGTGCCAGCAGCCCCGACAGGACTCTCCTATCTTTCTACGAGCAGTACTTC. The chain couples TRBV28 to TRBJ2-7; D might be TRBD1 (6 bases). The CDR3 is made up of 17 amino acids. The germline V gene encodes CDR1 MDHEN and CDR2 SYDVKM. V was cut by 6 bases and J by 3 bases, with 24 bases left in between.

V and J are TRBV11-2 and TRBJ2-7, with D hard to call. Germline V gene sequence: CDR1 SGHAT, CDR2 FQNNGV. Trimming removed 5 bases from V and 7 bases from J, with 18 bases in between. The CDR3 is 14 residues long. DNA for the CDR3: TGTGCCAGCAGCCCCCGATCGGGTCCTTGGGAGCAGTACTTC. It translates to CASSPRSGPWEQYF.

This CDR3 is CASSAGTTFRDTQYF. DNA of the CDR3: TGTGCCAGCAGCGCGGGGACCACATTTAGGGATACGCAGTATTTT. V and J are TRBV9 and TRBJ2-3, with D perhaps being TRBD1 or TRBD2 (5 bases each). CDR3 length equals 15 residues. V lost 3 bases, J lost 6 bases, and 17 bases lay in between. Germline loops: CDR1 SGDLS, CDR2 YYNGEE.

The V and J genes are TRBV7-2 and TRBJ2-3; tentative D call: TRBD2 (6 bases). CDR3 length equals 15 residues. Trimming removed 6 bases from V and 1 base from J, with 14 bases in between. Looked up from germline, CDR1 is SGHTA and CDR2 is FQGNSA. The CDR3 DNA reads as TGTGCCAGCAGTTTTAGCGGTACAGGCACAGATACGCAGTATTTT. Protein: CASSFSGTGTDTQYF.

This rearrangement joins TRBV19 to TRBJ2-3, with D perhaps matching TRBD1 or TRBD2 (5 bases each). The V gene's germline CDR1 is LNHDA and CDR2 SQIVND (reference sequence). V lost 6 bases and J lost 0, with 25 bases in between. There are 19 residues in the CDR3. The CDR3 DNA reads TGTGCCAGTAGCTTAATTGGGGCCCAGGGAGTCAGCAGCACAGATACGCAGTATTTT. As protein: CASSLIGAQGVSSTDTQYF.

Only one count was recorded for this clone. DNA of the CDR3: TGTGCCAGTTGCTTAATCGGGGGGACGCAGTATTTT. It translates to CASCLIGGTQYF. The gene calls are TRBV19 and TRBJ2-3, with TRBD2 matching over 7 bases. Germline loops: CDR1 LNHDA, CDR2 SQIVND (reference sequence). The CDR3 has 12 residues. Germline trimming cut 8 bases from V and 9 bases from J; bases unmatched to any gene: 8.

This clone was recorded only once. The chain recombines TRBV14 with TRBJ2-2; D is unclear. This CDR3 region has 12 residues. The germline V gene encodes CDR1 SGHDN and CDR2 FVKESK. Trimming shortened V by 6 bases and J by 6 bases, and 8 bases separated the two germline ends. In DNA, the CDR3 is TGTGCCAGCAGTTGGGTCCCCGGGGAGCTGTTTTTT. Translating it yields CASSWVPGELFF.

The genes are TRBV2 and TRBJ1-5, with D tentatively TRBD1 (6 bases). The V gene's germline CDR1 is SNHLY and CDR2 FYNNEI. This CDR3 contains 17 residues. V was pared by 1 base and J by 0 bases, with 13 bases between. CDR3 bases: TGTGCCAGCAGTGAAGAAGGGGGAGACAGTAGCAATCAGCCCCAGCATTTT. Translating gives CASSEEGGDSSNQPQHF.

The rearrangement uses TRBV4-2 and TRBJ1-5; D remains ambiguous. V lost 2 bases and J 2 bases, leaving 7 bases between the germline ends. CDR1 is LGHNA, CDR2 YNFKEQ, per germline. This CDR3 comprises 14 residues. Here the CDR3 reads CASSQRRGNQPQHF. The CDR3, as DNA: TGTGCCAGCAGCCAACGTAGGGGCAATCAGCCCCAGCATTTT.

The chain combines TRBV28 with TRBJ2-3; possibly TRBD2 for D (6 bases). The germline CDR1 and CDR2 sequences are MDHEN and SYDVKM. The V end was cut by 7 bases, the J end by 2 bases, with 16 bases between. The length of the CDR3 is 15 residues. The DNA of the CDR3 is TGTGCCAGCAACCTTAGCGGAGAACCCACAGATACGCAGTATTTT. Amino acid sequence: CASNLSGEPTDTQYF.

The CDR3 nucleotides are TGCGCCAGCAGCCCCAGGGTTGGGGTCTATCGGGAGCAGTACTTC. It codes for CASSPRVGVYREQYF. This chain links TRBV5-1 with TRBJ2-7, with D perhaps TRBD1 (5 bases). Germline values: CDR1 SGHRS, CDR2 YFSETQ. The V gene lost 4 bases and the J gene lost 7 bases, with 21 bases spanning the gap. This CDR3 region has 15 residues. The whole variable domain, remainder taken from reference TRBV5-1 and TRBJ2-7, is KAGVTQTPRYLIKTRGQQVTLSCSPISGHRSVSWYQQTPGQGLQFLFEYFSETQRNKGNFPGRFSGRQFSNSRSEMNVSTLELGDSALYLCASSPRVGVYREQYFGPGTRLTVT.

This clone showed up just a few times. The V gene is TRBV30, the J gene TRBJ2-7; 8 bases are shared with TRBD1. With 7 bases clipped from V and 4 bases from J, the junction kept 6 bases outside the gene matches. CDR3 length: 12 amino acids. Germline V gives CDR1 GTSNPN, CDR2 SVGIG (reference sequence). In nucleotides, the CDR3 is TGTGCCTCCGGACAGGGACCATACGAGCAGTACTTC. Encoded protein: CASGQGPYEQYF.

The gene calls are TRBV18 and TRBJ1-1; the D is unclear. V was pared by 5 bases and J by 6 bases, with 10 bases between. Germline values: CDR1 KGHSH, CDR2 LQKENI. This CDR3 has 12 amino acids. DNA of the CDR3: TGTGCCAGCTCAGCGGACGGGGCTGAAGCTTTCTTT. Residues: CASSADGAEAFF.

The chain combines TRBV5-1 with TRBJ2-3; TRBD2 matches 10 bases. CDR3 length equals 15 residues. The ends lost 2 bases at V and 7 bases at J; junction bases unmatched: 7. Germline V gene sequence: CDR1 SGHRS, CDR2 YFSETQ. CDR3 sequence: CASSLLAGGGNTQYF. CDR3 DNA: TGCGCCAGCAGCTTATTAGCGGGAGGTGGAAATACGCAGTATTTT.